This TCR beta chain originates from a study of blood T cell repertoires in COVID-19. Study-level information: Sites across the United States, Italy and Spain contributed samples from acute and convalescent COVID-19. Nucleic acid was either cDNA or gDNA, and it came from T cells, B-cell-depleted T cells, or PBMCs.

Original handling: Estimated nucleated cell counts came from reference gene primer amplification. Generated by immunoSEQ multiplex PCR, the TCRdb table keeps only in-frame clones and is missing some. V and J calls plus clone size are reproduced from that table; the DNA served to infer D and trimming. The sample contains about 180,000 clones, roughly 80% of which appear only once. CDR1 is MNHEY, CDR2 SVGAGI, per germline. The V end lost 5 bases, the J end lost 0 bases, and 8 bases lay between the germline ends. CDR3 length: 13 residues. The receptor comes from a man between 18 and 35 years old with active or convalescent COVID-19. Source material: peripheral blood. The chain links TRBV6-5 to TRBJ2-7, with no clear D. The CDR3 loop reads CASSPSSSYEQYF. The CDR3 coding sequence is TGTGCCAGCAGTCCGAGTAGCTCCTACGAGCAGTACTTC.